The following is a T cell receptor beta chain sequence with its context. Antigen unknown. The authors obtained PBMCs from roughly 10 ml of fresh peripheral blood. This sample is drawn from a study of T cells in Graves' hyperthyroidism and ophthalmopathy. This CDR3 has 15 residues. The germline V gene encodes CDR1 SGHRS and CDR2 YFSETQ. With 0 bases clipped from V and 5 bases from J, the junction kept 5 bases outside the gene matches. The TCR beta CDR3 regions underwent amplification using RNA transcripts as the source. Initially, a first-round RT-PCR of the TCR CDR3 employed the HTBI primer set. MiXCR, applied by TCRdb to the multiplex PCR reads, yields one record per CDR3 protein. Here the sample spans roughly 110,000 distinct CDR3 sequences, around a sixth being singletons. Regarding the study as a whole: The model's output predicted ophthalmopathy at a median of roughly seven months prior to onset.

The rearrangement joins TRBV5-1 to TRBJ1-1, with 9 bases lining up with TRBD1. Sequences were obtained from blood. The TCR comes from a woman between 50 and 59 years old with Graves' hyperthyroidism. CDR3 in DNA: TGCGCCAGCAGCTTGGGACCCGGACAGGGGACTGAAGCTTTCTTT. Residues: CASSLGPGQGTEAFF.